This T cell receptor (beta chain) was retrieved from a study of metastatic and nonmetastatic thyroid tumors. As handled by the study authors: The study's classifier, a distant-metastasis tool for papillary thyroid cancer, was built using CDR3 differences across clinicopathological groups. TCRdb re-clonotyped the PCR reads through MiXCR. These V and J calls originate from TCRdb's pipeline instead of the authors' own analysis. The top ten clones hold about 16% of a sample with over 50,000 clones, 25% to 35% of them seen once. The V gene end was trimmed by 4 bases and the J gene end by 2 bases; junction bases not matched to a gene: 3. CDR1 is MNHEY, CDR2 SMNVEV, per germline (reference sequence). This CDR3 is built from 14 residues. Each patient went into thyroid surgery without having received any treatment.

The chain links TRBV27 to TRBJ2-3, with 7 nucleotides matching TRBD2. The receptor was derived from a female donor with papillary thyroid cancer or a benign thyroid nodule (not recorded which). Some clones in this sample may be carry-over from other donors' samples. The sample comprised blood. The CDR3, as DNA: TGTGCCAGCAGTTCGACTAGCCTCACAGATACGCAGTATTTT. Translating it yields CASSSTSLTDTQYF.